The clone carrying this T cell receptor beta chain was recorded at least ten times. Its specificity is unknown. This record comes from a study of post-analysis software for immune sequencing data. Study-level background: Both relapsing-remitting and secondary progressive multiple sclerosis featured among the disease courses, as did progressive-relapsing multiple sclerosis. General observations from the study: Samples from a shared batch, those prepared together, strongly co-clustered by F measure. Controls' normalized Chao1 diversity significantly exceeded that of multiple sclerosis patients. Compared with controls, patients had more of 4 to 6 TRBV segments, including TRBV5-6, TRBV5-1 and TRBV20-1.

Incorporated into the TCR beta cDNA libraries were unique molecular identifiers, which served to reduce PCR and sequencing biases. About half a million cDNA molecules were recovered from an input of about 1 to 10 million T cells. TCRdb itself ran the PCR reads through MiXCR, one entry per CDR3 protein. The sample holds 650,000 to 850,000 distinct CDR3 sequences, around 42% seen once. This CDR3 spans 13 amino acids. Trimming pared 6 bases from V and 1 base from J, leaving 9 bases between. CDR1 is WSHSY, CDR2 SAAADI, per germline. The sequenced sample was blood. The sequence came from a girl aged 5-17 years with multiple sclerosis. J is TRBJ2-5 and V is TRBV10-2; D gene uncertain. In nucleotides, the CDR3 is TGCGCCAGCAGGTCCACCCCCCAAGAGACCCAGTACTTC. Its translation: CASRSTPQETQYF.